This TCR beta chain was recovered during a study of T cells in Graves' hyperthyroidism and ophthalmopathy. What was amplified from RNA transcripts were TCR beta CDR3 regions. A set of HTBI primers served as the primers for a first-round RT-PCR of the TCR CDR3. One entry per CDR3 protein, called by TCRdb with MiXCR from the multiplex PCR reads. Here the sample spans a few hundred thousand distinct CDR3 sequences, about a sixth being singletons. The length of the CDR3 is 14 residues. Germline V gives CDR1 MDHEN, CDR2 SYDVKM. V gave up 8 bases and J gave up 5 bases; unmatched junction bases: 12. This clonotype was counted at least ten times. A lack of ophthalmopathy progression within 18 months defined stable Graves' hyperthyroidism. Uncontrolled infection, other autoimmune disease, pregnancy and lactation each barred patients from inclusion.

The V call is TRBV28, the J call TRBJ2-7; 7 bases fit TRBD1. Sequenced material: blood. The receptor was derived from a woman aged 25 to 39 with Graves' hyperthyroidism. The CDR3 DNA reads as TGTGCCAGCCTAGGAGGACAGGTCAACCACGAGCAGTACTTC. Translated, it gives CASLGGQVNHEQYF.